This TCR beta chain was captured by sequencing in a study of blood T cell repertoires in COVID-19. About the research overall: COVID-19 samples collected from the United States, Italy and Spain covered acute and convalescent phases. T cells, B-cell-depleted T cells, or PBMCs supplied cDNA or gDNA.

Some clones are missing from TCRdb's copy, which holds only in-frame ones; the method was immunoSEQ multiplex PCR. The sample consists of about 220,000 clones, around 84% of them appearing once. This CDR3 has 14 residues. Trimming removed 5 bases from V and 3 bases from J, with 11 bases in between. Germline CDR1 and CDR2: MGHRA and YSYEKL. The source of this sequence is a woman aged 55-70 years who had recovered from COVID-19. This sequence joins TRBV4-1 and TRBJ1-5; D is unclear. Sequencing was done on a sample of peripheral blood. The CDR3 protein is CASSTGLINQPQHF. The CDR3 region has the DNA TGCGCCAGCAGCACTGGACTGATCAATCAGCCCCAGCATTTT.